A single sample gave rise to the 19 T cell receptor beta chains below, sequenced in a study of beta chain features in type 1 diabetes. Study-level findings and limits: TCRB CDR3 length was moderately but significantly reduced in all four CD4+ subsets of Type 1 diabetes patients.

These receptors have no identified antigens. Every bit of the isolated RNA underwent reverse transcription, so sequencing read expressed TCRB transcripts. Using immunoSEQ multiplex PCR, the repertoire was profiled, and TCRdb retains in-frame clones only, with some absent. The profile shows some 280,000 clones, around an eighth of them singletons. What was sequenced was naive CD4+ T cells from blood. The source is a man under 40 with type 1 diabetes.

V is TRBV28 and J is TRBJ2-5; TRBD2 matches 13 bases. Germline assignment: CDR1 MDHEN and CDR2 SYDVKM. Unmatched junction bases numbered 7, after V lost 11 bases and J lost 7 bases. This CDR3 region has 13 residues. The CDR3 DNA follows: TGTGCCGCCGATAGGACTAGCGGGAGGACCCAGTACTTC. Its protein product is CAADRTSGRTQYF. The full variable domain, rest sourced from reference TRBV28 and TRBJ2-5, is DVKVTQSSRYLVKRTGEKVFLECVQDMDHENMFWYRQDPGLGLRLIYFSYDVKMKEKGDIPEGYSVSREKKERFSLILESASTNQTSMYLCAADRTSGRTQYFGPGTRLLVL.

The chain has TRBV7-2 and TRBJ2-1, with TRBD2 matching 7 bases. The CDR3 totals 13 residues. Germline V gives CDR1 SGHTA, CDR2 FQGNSA. V shed 4 bases and J 9 bases; nucleotides not matched to a gene: 6. In DNA form, the CDR3 reads TGTGCCAGCAGCTCGACTAGCTCTGGTGAGCAGTTCTTC. Translation gives CASSSTSSGEQFF.

This sequence joins TRBV10-3 and TRBJ2-3; 9 nucleotides line up with TRBD2. Per the germline V gene, CDR1 is ENHRY and CDR2 is SYGVKD. The CDR3 is 16 residues long. V gave up 6 bases and J gave up 0 bases; unmatched junction bases: 7. The CDR3 spells CAISPVAGESTDTQYF. CDR3 nucleotide sequence: TGTGCCATCAGCCCAGTAGCGGGAGAGAGCACAGATACGCAGTATTTT.

This clone occurred a few times. The J gene is TRBJ1-5, the V gene TRBV30, with TRBD1 as a possible D gene (5 bases). CDR3 length: 15 residues. The germline V gene encodes CDR1 GTSNPN and CDR2 SVGIG (reference sequence). Trimming pared 2 bases from V and 4 bases from J, leaving 15 bases between. CDR3 region: CAWSSGDSGNQPQHF. The CDR3, as DNA: TGTGCCTGGAGTAGTGGAGACAGCGGGAATCAGCCCCAGCATTTT.

The gene calls are TRBV5-5 and TRBJ2-3; no definite D call. Germline V CDR1 and CDR2: SGHKS, YYEKEE (reference sequence). This CDR3 region has 14 residues. Trimming took off 2 bases at V and 6 bases at J, with 13 bases between the two ends. Here the CDR3 reads CASSFRSAADTQYF. The CDR3 DNA is TGTGCCAGCAGCTTCCGGAGTGCTGCCGATACGCAGTATTTT.

This clone occurred a few times. The chain has TRBV6-1 and TRBJ1-1; the D is unclear. Germline values: CDR1 MNHNS, CDR2 SASEGT. V was shortened by 3 bases and J by 3 bases, with 5 bases between the two germline ends. The CDR3 runs to 12 residues. CDR3 sequence (DNA): TGTGCCAGCAGTGATACTTACACTGAAGCTTTCTTT. Translation: CASSDTYTEAFF.

Concerning this clone: This same CDR3 is encoded by further DNA sequences in the sample. This chain uses TRBV9 with TRBJ2-5; D is possibly TRBD2 (7 bases). Germline CDR1 reads SGDLS; CDR2 reads YYNGEE. This CDR3 has 14 residues. Trimming took 0 bases from V and 3 from J, leaving 9 bases between them. CDR3 residues: CASSVVGGEETQYF. The CDR3 nucleotides are TGTGCCAGCAGCGTAGTAGGGGGGGAAGAGACCCAGTACTTC.

The rearrangement uses TRBV6-1 and TRBJ2-3, with TRBD2 identical over 12 bases. Looked up from germline, CDR1 is MNHNS and CDR2 is SASEGT. The CDR3 consists of 15 residues. The J segment lost 6 bases and the V segment lost 3 bases, leaving 4 bases of the junction unmatched. CDR3 sequence (DNA): TGTGCCAGCAGTGATAGACTAGCGGGAGCTGATACGCAGTATTTT. Its translation: CASSDRLAGADTQYF.

The chain links TRBV28 to TRBJ1-3, with D hard to call. This CDR3 comprises 14 residues. V lost 6 bases, J lost 0 bases, and 9 bases lay in between. Per the germline V gene, CDR1 is MDHEN and CDR2 is SYDVKM. The CDR3 DNA reads as TGTGCCAGCAGCCTTACTTACTCTGGAAACACCATATATTTT. It specifies CASSLTYSGNTIYF.

The chain is built from TRBV18 and TRBJ1-5; TRBD1 aligns across 7 bases. The CDR3 has 14 amino acids. V gave up 4 bases and J gave up 6 bases; unmatched junction bases: 6. CDR1 KGHSH and CDR2 LQKENI come from the germline V gene. In DNA, the CDR3 is TGTGCCAGCTCACTAATGGGGGACAGTCAGCCCCAGCATTTT. This codes for CASSLMGDSQPQHF.

This clone came up a few times. V and J are TRBV7-8 and TRBJ2-1, with 8 bases lining up with TRBD2. The V and J ends lost 0 bases and 4 bases, in that order; junction bases with no gene match: 11. Looked up from germline, CDR1 is SGHVS and CDR2 is FQNEAQ. This CDR3 contains 18 residues. CDR3 sequence reads: CASSLAGGWASGYNEQFF. The CDR3 DNA is TGTGCCAGCAGCTTAGCGGGGGGTTGGGCTAGCGGGTACAATGAGCAGTTCTTC.

There are a few counts of this clone. The rearrangement joins TRBV28 to TRBJ1-2; 9 positions agree with TRBD1. The germline CDR1 and CDR2 sequences are MDHEN and SYDVKM. The CDR3 is 14 amino acids. V lost 3 bases to trimming and J lost 8 bases; unmatched junction nucleotides: 7. In DNA, the CDR3 is TGTGCCAGCAGTTTTGGGACAGGGAGGGACGGCTACACCTTC. Residues: CASSFGTGRDGYTF.

This clone was detected only a few times. This chain joins TRBV9 and TRBJ1-1, with unresolved D. V shed 0 bases and J shed 4 bases, with 13 bases lying between them. From germline, CDR1 is SGDLS and CDR2 YYNGEE. The CDR3 length is 15 residues. Here the CDR3 DNA reads TGTGCCAGCAGCGTAGATCCGAACCGGGGCACTGAAGCTTTCTTT. Translating gives CASSVDPNRGTEAFF.

This clone was detected only a few times. This chain joins TRBV20-1 and TRBJ2-5; D is unresolved. The germline V gene has CDR1 DFQATT and CDR2 SNEGSKA (reference sequence). The CDR3 runs to 10 residues. Trimming pared 3 bases from V and 5 bases from J, leaving 4 bases between. CDR3 region: CSASSETQYF. In DNA form, the CDR3 reads TGCAGTGCTAGTTCGGAGACCCAGTACTTC.

This clone was counted only a few times. V gene TRBV28 combines with J gene TRBJ2-5, with 9 bases aligning to TRBD1. This CDR3 has 14 residues. Per the germline V gene, CDR1 is MDHEN and CDR2 is SYDVKM. Trimming at V came to 6 bases and at J to 2 bases, leaving 4 bases not matched to a gene. This chain's CDR3 is CASRQTGGQETQYF. The CDR3 DNA sequence: TGTGCCAGCAGACAGACAGGGGGACAAGAGACCCAGTACTTC.

This rearrangement joins TRBV18 to TRBJ2-4; weak D call: TRBD1 (6 bases). Trimming pared 4 bases from V and 8 bases from J, leaving 9 bases between. Germline values: CDR1 KGHSH, CDR2 LQKENI. This CDR3 has 12 residues. This CDR3 reads CASSLAGDIQYF. DNA of the CDR3: TGTGCCAGCTCACTGGCAGGGGACATTCAGTACTTC.

In its sample, this clone was seen a few times. Other nucleotide sequences in the sample specify the same CDR3. The gene calls are TRBV9 and TRBJ2-5, with 9 bases matching TRBD2. The germline CDR1 and CDR2 sequences are SGDLS and YYNGEE. Trimming at V came to 0 bases and at J to 5 bases, leaving 2 bases not matched to a gene. The CDR3 covers 14 residues. The CDR3 spells CASSVGLAGETQYF. The DNA for the CDR3 is TGTGCCAGCAGCGTAGGGCTAGCGGGGGAGACCCAGTACTTC.

This clone was observed a few times. This rearrangement joins TRBV28 to TRBJ2-7; D gene uncertain. The CDR3 is 14 residues long. Germline V gene sequence: CDR1 MDHEN, CDR2 SYDVKM. V was clipped by 3 bases and J by 1 base, with 10 bases between them. The CDR3 spells CASSFQQPSYEQYF. CDR3 coding DNA: TGTGCCAGCAGTTTCCAACAGCCATCCTACGAGCAGTACTTC.

In this sample, this clone turned up a few times. This chain uses TRBV28 with TRBJ2-1; 7 bases are a match to TRBD2. The CDR3 totals 16 residues. J was trimmed by 6 bases and V by 6 bases; bases with no gene match: 14. Per the germline V gene, CDR1 is MDHEN and CDR2 is SYDVKM. The CDR3 sequence is CASSQPWGGSGNEQFF. The CDR3 DNA follows: TGTGCCAGCAGCCAACCTTGGGGCGGGAGTGGCAATGAGCAGTTCTTC.